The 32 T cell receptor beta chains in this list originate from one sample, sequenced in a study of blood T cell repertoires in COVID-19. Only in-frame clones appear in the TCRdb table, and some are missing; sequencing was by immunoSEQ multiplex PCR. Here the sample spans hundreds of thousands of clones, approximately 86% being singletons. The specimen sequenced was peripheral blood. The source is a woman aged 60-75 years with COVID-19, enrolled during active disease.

This chain's CDR3 is CASSSLQGSEQYF. The CDR3, as DNA: TGTGCCAGCAGTTCCCTACAGGGGAGCGAGCAGTACTTC. This chain connects TRBV27 to TRBJ2-7; 7 bases match TRBD1. Germline-derived CDR1 and CDR2 are MNHEY and SMNVEV (reference sequence). This CDR3 is built from 13 residues. The trim removed 4 bases at V and 6 bases at J, leaving 6 bases unmatched.

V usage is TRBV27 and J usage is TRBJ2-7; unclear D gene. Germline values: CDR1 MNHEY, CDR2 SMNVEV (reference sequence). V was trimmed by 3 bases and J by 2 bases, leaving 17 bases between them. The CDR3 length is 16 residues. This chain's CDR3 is CASSFQASFLPYEQYF. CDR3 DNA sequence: TGTGCCAGCAGTTTCCAAGCCTCCTTCCTCCCCTACGAGCAGTACTTC.

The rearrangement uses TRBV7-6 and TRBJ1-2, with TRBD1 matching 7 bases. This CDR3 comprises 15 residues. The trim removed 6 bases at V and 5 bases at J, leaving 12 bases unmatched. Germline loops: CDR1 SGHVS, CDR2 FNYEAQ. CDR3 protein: CASSPNPGQQYGYTF. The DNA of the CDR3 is TGTGCCAGCAGTCCGAACCCGGGACAGCAATATGGCTACACCTTC.

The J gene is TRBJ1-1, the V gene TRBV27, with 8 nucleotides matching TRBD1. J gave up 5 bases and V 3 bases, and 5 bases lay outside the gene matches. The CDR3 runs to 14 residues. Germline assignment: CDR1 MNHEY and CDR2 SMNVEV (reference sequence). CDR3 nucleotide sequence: TGTGCCAGCAGTTTCCAGGGGGCTCTGACTGAAGCTTTCTTT. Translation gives CASSFQGALTEAFF.

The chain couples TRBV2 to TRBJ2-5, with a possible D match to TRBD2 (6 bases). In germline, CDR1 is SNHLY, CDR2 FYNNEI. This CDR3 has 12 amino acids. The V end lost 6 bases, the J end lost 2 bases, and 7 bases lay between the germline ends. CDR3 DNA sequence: TGTGCCAGCAGGGGGGGACAAGAGACCCAGTACTTC. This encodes CASRGGQETQYF.

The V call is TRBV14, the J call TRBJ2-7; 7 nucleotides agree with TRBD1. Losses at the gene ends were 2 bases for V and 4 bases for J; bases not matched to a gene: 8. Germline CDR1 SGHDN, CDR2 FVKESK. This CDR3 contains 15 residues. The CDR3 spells CASSQLGTAMYEQYF. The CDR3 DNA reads TGTGCCAGCAGCCAACTCGGGACAGCCATGTACGAGCAGTACTTC.

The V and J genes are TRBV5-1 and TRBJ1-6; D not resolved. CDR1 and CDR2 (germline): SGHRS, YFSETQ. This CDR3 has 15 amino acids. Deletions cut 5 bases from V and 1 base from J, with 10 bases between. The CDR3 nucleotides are TGCGCCAGCAGTCAAGCCGATTCCTATAATTCACCCCTCCACTTT. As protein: CASSQADSYNSPLHF.

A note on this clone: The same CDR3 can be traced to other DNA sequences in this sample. The CDR3 DNA follows: TGCGCCAGCAGTCCGGGACAGCCTCAAGAGACCCAGTACTTC. Translation gives CASSPGQPQETQYF. The gene calls are TRBV10-1 and TRBJ2-5, with 7 bases matching TRBD1. Unmatched junction bases numbered 5, after V lost 5 bases and J lost 2 bases. Germline lookup yields CDR1 WNHNN and CDR2 SYGVQD (reference sequence). The CDR3 totals 14 residues.

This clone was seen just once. The CDR3 DNA follows: TGTGCCAGTAGTACCCAAGGACAGGGGATGAAGTATGGCTACACCTTC. Amino acids: CASSTQGQGMKYGYTF. The chain combines TRBV19 with TRBJ1-2; 9 bases map to TRBD1. CDR3 size: 16 residues. The V gene end was trimmed by 4 bases and the J gene end by 5 bases; junction bases not matched to a gene: 11. Germline CDR1 and CDR2: LNHDA and SQIVND (reference sequence).

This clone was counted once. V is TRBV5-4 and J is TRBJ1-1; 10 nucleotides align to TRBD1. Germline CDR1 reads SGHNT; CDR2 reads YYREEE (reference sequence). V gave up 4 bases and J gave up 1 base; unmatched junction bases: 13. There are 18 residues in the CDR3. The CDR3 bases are TGTGCCAGCAGCGGCCCGGGACAGGGGTGGGTCCAGAACACTGAAGCTTTCTTT. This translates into CASSGPGQGWVQNTEAFF. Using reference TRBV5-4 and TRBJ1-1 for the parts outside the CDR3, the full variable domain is ETGVTQSPTHLIKTRGQQVTLRCSSQSGHNTVSWYQQALGQGPQFIFQYYREEENGRGNFPPRFSGLQFPNYSSELNVNALELDDSALYLCASSGPGQGWVQNTEAFFGQGTRLTVV.

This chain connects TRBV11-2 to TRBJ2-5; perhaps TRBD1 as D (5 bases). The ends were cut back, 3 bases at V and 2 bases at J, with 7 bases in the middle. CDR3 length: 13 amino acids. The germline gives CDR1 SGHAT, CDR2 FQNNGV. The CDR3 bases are TGTGCCAGCAGCTTGTCAGGGCAAGAGACCCAGTACTTC. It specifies CASSLSGQETQYF.

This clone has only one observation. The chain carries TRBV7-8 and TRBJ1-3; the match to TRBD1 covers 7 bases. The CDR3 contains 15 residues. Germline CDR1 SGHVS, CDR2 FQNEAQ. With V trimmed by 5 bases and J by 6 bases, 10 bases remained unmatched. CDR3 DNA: TGTGCCAGCAGCATGGGACAGCTCAGGGAAAACACCATATATTTT. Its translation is CASSMGQLRENTIYF.

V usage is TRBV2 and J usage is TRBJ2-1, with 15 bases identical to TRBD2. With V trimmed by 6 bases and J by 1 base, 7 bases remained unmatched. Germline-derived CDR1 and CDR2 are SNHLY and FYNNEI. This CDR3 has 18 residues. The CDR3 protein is CASRTGLAGGRSYNEQFF. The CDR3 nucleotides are TGTGCCAGCAGAACGGGACTAGCGGGGGGAAGGTCCTACAATGAGCAGTTCTTC.

CDR3 sequence reads: CASSLDRGLREQYF. CDR3 DNA sequence: TGTGCCAGCAGCTTAGACAGGGGGCTGAGGGAGCAGTACTTC. This sequence joins TRBV7-8 and TRBJ2-7; 9 nucleotides match TRBD1. The ends lost 1 base at V and 7 bases at J; junction bases unmatched: 5. The CDR3 loop spans 14 amino acids. Germline V gene sequence: CDR1 SGHVS, CDR2 FQNEAQ.

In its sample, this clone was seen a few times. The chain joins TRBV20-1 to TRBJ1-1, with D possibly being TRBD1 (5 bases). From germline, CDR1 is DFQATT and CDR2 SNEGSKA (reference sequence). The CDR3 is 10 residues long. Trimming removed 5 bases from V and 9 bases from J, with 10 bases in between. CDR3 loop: CSAWGPQAFF. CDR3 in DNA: TGCAGTGCTTGGGGCCCTCAAGCTTTCTTT.

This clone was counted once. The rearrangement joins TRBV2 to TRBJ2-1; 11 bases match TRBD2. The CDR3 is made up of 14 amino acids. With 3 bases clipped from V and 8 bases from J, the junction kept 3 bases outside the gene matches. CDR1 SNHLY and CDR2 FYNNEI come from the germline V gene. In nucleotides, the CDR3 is TGTGCCAGCAGTGATAGCGGGGGGGCCGATGAGCAGTTCTTC. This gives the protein CASSDSGGADEQFF.

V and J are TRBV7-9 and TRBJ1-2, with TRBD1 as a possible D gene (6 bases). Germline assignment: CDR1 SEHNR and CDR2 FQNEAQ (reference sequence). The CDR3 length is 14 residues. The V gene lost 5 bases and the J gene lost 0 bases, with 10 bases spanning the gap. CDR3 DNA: TGTGCCAGCAGCCGGACAGACTCTAACTATGGCTACACCTTC. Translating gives CASSRTDSNYGYTF.

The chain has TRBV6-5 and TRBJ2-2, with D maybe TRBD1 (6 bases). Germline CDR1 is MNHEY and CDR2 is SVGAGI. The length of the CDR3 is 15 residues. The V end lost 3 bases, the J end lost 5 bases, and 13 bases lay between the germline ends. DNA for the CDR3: TGTGCCAGCAGTTATGACTCAGGGGAGACCGGGGAGCTGTTTTTT. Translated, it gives CASSYDSGETGELFF.

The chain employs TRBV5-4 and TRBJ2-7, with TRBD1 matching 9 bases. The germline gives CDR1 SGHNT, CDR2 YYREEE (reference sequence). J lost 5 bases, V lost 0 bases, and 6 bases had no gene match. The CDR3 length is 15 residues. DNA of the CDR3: TGTGCCAGCAGCTTGGAGGGACAGGGAAACCACGAGCAGTACTTC. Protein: CASSLEGQGNHEQYF.

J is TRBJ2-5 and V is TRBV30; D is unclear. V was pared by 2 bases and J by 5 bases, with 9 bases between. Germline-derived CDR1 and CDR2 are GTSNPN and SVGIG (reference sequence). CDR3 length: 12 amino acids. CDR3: CAWSRSFETQYF. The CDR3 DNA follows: TGTGCCTGGAGTCGTAGTTTTGAGACCCAGTACTTC.

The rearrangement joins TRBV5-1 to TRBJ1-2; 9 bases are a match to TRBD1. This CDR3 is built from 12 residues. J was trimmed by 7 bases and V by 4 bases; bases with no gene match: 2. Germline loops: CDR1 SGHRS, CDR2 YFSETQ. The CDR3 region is CASSPDRGGYTF. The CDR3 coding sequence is TGCGCCAGCAGCCCGGACAGGGGTGGCTACACCTTC. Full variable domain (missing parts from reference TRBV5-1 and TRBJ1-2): KAGVTQTPRYLIKTRGQQVTLSCSPISGHRSVSWYQQTPGQGLQFLFEYFSETQRNKGNFPGRFSGRQFSNSRSEMNVSTLELGDSALYLCASSPDRGGYTFGSGTRLTVV.

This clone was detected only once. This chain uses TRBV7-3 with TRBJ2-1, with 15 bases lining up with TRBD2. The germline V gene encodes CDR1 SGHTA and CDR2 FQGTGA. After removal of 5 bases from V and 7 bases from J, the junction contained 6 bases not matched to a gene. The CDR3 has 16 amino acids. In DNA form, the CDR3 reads TGTGCCAGCAGCCGACCGGGACTAGCGGGGGGAAATGAGCAGTTCTTC. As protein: CASSRPGLAGGNEQFF.

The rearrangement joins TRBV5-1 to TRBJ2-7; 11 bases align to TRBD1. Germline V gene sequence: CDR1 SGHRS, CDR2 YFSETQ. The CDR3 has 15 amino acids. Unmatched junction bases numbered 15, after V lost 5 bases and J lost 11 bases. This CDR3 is CASSPSGQGGSGKYF. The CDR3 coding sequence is TGCGCCAGCAGTCCGTCGGGACAGGGGGGGAGCGGAAAGTACTTC.

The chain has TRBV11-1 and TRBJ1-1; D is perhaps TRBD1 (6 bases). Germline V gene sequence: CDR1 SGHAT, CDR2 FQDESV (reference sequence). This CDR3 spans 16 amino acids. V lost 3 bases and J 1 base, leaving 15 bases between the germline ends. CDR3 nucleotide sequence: TGTGCCAGCAGCTTCAGGGCAGGGGTTGGGAACACTGAAGCTTTCTTT. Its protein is CASSFRAGVGNTEAFF.

CDR3 nucleotide sequence: TGTGCCAGCAGTGACCGGTACAGCGGGGGGCGAGAGACCCAGTACTTC. Its translation is CASSDRYSGGRETQYF. The chain joins TRBV6-4 to TRBJ2-5; 9 bases align to TRBD2. The CDR3 extends over 16 amino acids. V gave up 2 bases and J gave up 4 bases; unmatched junction bases: 8. The germline V gene has CDR1 MRHNA and CDR2 SNTAGT.

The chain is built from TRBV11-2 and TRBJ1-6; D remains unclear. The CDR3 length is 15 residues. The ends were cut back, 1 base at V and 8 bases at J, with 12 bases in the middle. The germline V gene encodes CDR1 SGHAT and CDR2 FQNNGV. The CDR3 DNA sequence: TGTGCCAGCAGCTTAGGGGCTTCCATGGATTCACCCCTCCACTTT. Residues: CASSLGASMDSPLHF.

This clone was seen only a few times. The CDR3 here is CASSLPTENTEAFF. In DNA, the CDR3 is TGCGCCAGCAGCTTGCCGACAGAGAACACTGAAGCTTTCTTT. This sequence joins TRBV5-1 and TRBJ1-1, with D maybe TRBD1 (5 bases). Germline assignment: CDR1 SGHRS and CDR2 YFSETQ. The CDR3 is made up of 14 amino acids. Trimming removed 1 base from V and 1 base from J, with 8 bases in between.

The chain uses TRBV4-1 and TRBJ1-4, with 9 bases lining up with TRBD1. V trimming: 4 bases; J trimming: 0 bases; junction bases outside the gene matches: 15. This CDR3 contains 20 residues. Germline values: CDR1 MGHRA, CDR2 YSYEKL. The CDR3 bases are TGCGCCAGCAGCCGCCACCATTCAGGGACAGGGAAGGCAACTAATGAAAAACTGTTTTTT. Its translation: CASSRHHSGTGKATNEKLFF.

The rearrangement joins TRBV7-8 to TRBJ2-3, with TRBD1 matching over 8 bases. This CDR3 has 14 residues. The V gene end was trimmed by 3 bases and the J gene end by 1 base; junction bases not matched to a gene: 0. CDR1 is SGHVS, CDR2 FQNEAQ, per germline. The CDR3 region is CASSLDRGTDTQYF. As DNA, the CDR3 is TGTGCCAGCAGCTTGGACAGGGGCACAGATACGCAGTATTTT.

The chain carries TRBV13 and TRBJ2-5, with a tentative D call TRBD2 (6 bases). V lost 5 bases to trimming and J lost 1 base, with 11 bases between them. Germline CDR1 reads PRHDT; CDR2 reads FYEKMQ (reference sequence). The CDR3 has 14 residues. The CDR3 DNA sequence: TGTGCCAGCAGCGCGGGACTTATCCAAGAGACCCAGTACTTC. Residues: CASSAGLIQETQYF.

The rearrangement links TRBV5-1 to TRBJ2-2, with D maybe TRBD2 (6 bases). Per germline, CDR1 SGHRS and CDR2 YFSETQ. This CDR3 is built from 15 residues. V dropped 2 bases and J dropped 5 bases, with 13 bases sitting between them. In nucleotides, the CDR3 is TGCGCCAGCAGCTTCATCCAGGGAGGTACCGGGGAGCTGTTTTTT. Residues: CASSFIQGGTGELFF.

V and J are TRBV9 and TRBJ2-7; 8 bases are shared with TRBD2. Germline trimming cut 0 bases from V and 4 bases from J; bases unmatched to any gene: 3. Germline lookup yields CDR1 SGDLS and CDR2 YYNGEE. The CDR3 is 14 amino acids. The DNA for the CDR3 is TGTGCCAGCAGCGTAGCGAGCGGGGGTTACGAGCAGTACTTC. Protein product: CASSVASGGYEQYF.